This TCR beta chain was recovered during a study of CD8+ T cells in alopecia areata. Study at large: It was oral tofacitinib, at 5 to 10 mg twice daily, that treated patients received.

RNA was isolated and reverse transcribed to cDNA, the sequencing template. Only in-frame clones appear in the TCRdb table, and some are missing; sequencing was by immunoSEQ multiplex PCR. The sample lists over 150,000 clones; roughly 64% were seen once. The treatment is: oral pan-JAK inhibitor, 5-10 mg twice daily. CD4+ and CD8+ T cells were sorted from PBMCs. The CDR3 spans 13 residues. Per germline, CDR1 SGHDT and CDR2 YYEEEE. V shed 1 base, J shed 7 bases, and the junction held 4 bases outside the gene matches. The sequenced sample was CD4+ T cells sorted from blood, obtained at week 24, from a patient treated with tofacitinib. V gene TRBV5-6 combines with J gene TRBJ1-2; TRBD1 matches at 7 bases. This clonotype was obtained from a human donor with alopecia areata. The CDR3 protein is CASSLTGAGGYTF. The CDR3 DNA reads TGTGCCAGCAGCTTGACAGGGGCCGGTGGCTACACCTTC.